This T cell receptor (beta chain) appears in the sequencing data of a study of cytomegalovirus exposure and HLA in healthy donors. General observations from the study: In a later analysis, TCR association rates varied by HLA locus: DRB1 most, HLA-C fewest. Most subjects' HLA-A and HLA-B alleles were reportedly predicted from TCR beta sequences.

V was pared by 2 bases and J by 6 bases, with 11 bases between. The CDR3 length is 13 residues. CDR1 and CDR2 from the germline V gene are MNHEY and SVGAGI. The primer mix had 60 Vbeta and 13 Jbeta primers. This table comes from immunoSEQ multiplex PCR, and its TCRdb copy is limited to in-frame clones, with some not included. Of roughly 190,000 clones in the sample, more than 60% are singletons; the top ten hold roughly 3%. To note about this clone: The antigen remains undetermined.

The chain couples TRBV6-5 to TRBJ2-7; D gene uncertain. The TCR sequence derives from a female donor in good health and CMV-seronegative. Sequencing was performed on PBMCs. The CDR3 DNA reads TGTGCCAGCAGTTACCCCCCTCCTAGCGAGCAGTACTTC. Residues: CASSYPPPSEQYF.